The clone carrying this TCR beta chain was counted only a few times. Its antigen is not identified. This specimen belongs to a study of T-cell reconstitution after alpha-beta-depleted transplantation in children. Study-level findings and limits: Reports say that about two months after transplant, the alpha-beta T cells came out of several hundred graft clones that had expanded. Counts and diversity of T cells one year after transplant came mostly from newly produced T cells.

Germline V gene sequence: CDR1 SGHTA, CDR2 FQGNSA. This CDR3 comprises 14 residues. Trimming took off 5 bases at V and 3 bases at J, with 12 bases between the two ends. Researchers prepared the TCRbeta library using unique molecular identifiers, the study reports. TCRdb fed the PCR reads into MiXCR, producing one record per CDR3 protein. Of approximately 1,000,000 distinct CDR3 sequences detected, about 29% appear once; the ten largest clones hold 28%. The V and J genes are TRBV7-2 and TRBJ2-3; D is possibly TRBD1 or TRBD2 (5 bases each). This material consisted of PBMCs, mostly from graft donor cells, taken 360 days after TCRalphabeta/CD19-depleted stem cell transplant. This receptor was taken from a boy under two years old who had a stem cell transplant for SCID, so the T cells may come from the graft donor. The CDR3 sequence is CASSPYGGTDTQYF. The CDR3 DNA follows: TGTGCCAGCAGCCCGTATGGGGGTACAGATACGCAGTATTTT.